The present TCR beta chain was sequenced within a study of blood T cells in healthy people across ages. Overall study: When template switching was applied, about one barcoded beta molecule was captured per two T cells.

General study results and limits: More naive CD4+ cells and higher diversity were found in long-lived than in aged donors. The diversity estimates, figures obtained from one million T cells, were considered underestimates.

Comment on this clonotype: Its target is not known.

The authors ran a second PCR of roughly 6 to 12 cycles using a sample-barcoded 5' primer and a J-beta primer mix. Template switching added a 12-random-nucleotide identifier to every cDNA molecule. MiXCR, applied by TCRdb to the 5' RACE reads, yields one record per CDR3 protein. Of 1,500,000 or so distinct CDR3 sequences in the sample, around 59% were seen once. The material sequenced was blood. The TCR was taken from a young man in good health.

In DNA form, the CDR3 reads TGTGCCAGCAATCATCTTAGCGGGGGGGCCGCAGATACGCAGTATTTT. Translating gives CASNHLSGGAADTQYF. This chain connects TRBV2 to TRBJ2-3, with 11 positions matching TRBD2. The length of the CDR3 is 16 residues. Germline V CDR1 and CDR2: SNHLY, FYNNEI. Trimming at V came to 7 bases and at J to 4 bases, leaving 10 bases not matched to a gene.